One T cell receptor (beta chain) is described in this entry. Its antigen target is currently unknown. Base-call qualities are not available, and no considerably larger clone is one nucleotide away. These data come from a study of CD8 T cells in ankylosing spondylitis (dated by TCRdb to the late 2010s). Regarding the study in general: To find TCR variants linked to disease, the study profiled T cell receptor beta repertoires in ankylosing spondylitis patients and healthy donors. In total, the full study cohort was made up of 100 to 140 healthy donors and 25 or so ankylosing spondylitis patients. Peripheral blood samples were taken, and synovial fluid was additionally collected from ankylosing spondylitis patients. Broader findings and caveats from the paper: The disease-linked clones were reported to be significantly enriched in matched synovial fluid samples from ankylosing spondylitis patients. Some of the motif variants had been reported before in the synovial fluid and blood of reactive arthritis patients, a finding that suggests common disease-initiation mechanisms. The disease-linked clones showed a CD8+ phenotype and occurred at relatively low frequencies in peripheral blood. Blood from ankylosing spondylitis patients appeared to be characterized by a TCR beta motif made up of several highly homologous amino acid variants.

TCRdb names Illumina HiSeq 2500 as the instrument used. TCR beta libraries were prepared by quantitative 5'-RACE with molecular barcodes. Regarding the original processing steps: A new computational method based on a probabilistic model of VDJ rearrangement was used to identify disease-linked TCR variants. TCRdb handled the public reads itself, with Q25 trimming in fastp and clone calling in MiXCR, and kept productive beta chains. All rows with the same CDR3 protein become a single entry with the most common DNA and genes. It is TCRdb's table, rather than the study itself, that gives the V and J calls and clone size. Within this sample are 50,000 to 65,000 distinct CDR3 sequences, with roughly 7.3% of them counted one time only. Roughly 8.1% of the sample is taken by the ten largest. V loses 3 bases, J loses 7 bases, and the germline ends lie 15 bases apart. The CDR3, cysteine through phenylalanine, is 13 amino acids long. Only the CDR3 DNA is retained, 39 bases long and in frame from the first base. Sequences GTSNPN (CDR1) and SVGIG (CDR2) are obtained from the germline V gene (reference sequence).

The sequence derives from a female donor with ankylosing spondylitis or in good health (not recorded which). The source material was blood, either unsorted or a sorted T cell fraction (not recorded which). The rearranged segments are TRBV30 and TRBJ1-2, with the identity of the D gene unclear. CDR3 protein: CAWSDNGVRGYTF. The DNA sequence follows: TGTGCCTGGAGCGATAACGGAGTCCGTGGCTACACCTTC. Full variable domain (CDR3 extended with the reference TRBV30 and TRBJ1-2 proteins): SQTIHQWPATLVQPVGSPLSLECTVEGTSNPNLYWYRQAAGRGLQLLFYSVGIGQISSEVPQNLSASRPQDRQFILSSKKLLLSDSGFYLCAWSDNGVRGYTFGSGTRLTVV.